One and the same sample provided the 20 T cell receptor beta chains below, sequenced in a study of T cells in Graves' hyperthyroidism and ophthalmopathy. Researchers took RNA transcripts and amplified the TCR beta CDR3 regions from them. First-round RT-PCR with HTBI primers amplified the TCR CDR3 region. TCRdb redid the calling of the multiplex PCR reads with MiXCR, one entry per CDR3 protein. The table lists roughly 200,000 distinct CDR3 sequences, 15% to 20% of them singletons. The sequenced sample was blood. Receptors were obtained from a middle-aged man with Graves' hyperthyroidism.

This clonotype has ten or more counts. This chain uses TRBV5-1 with TRBJ1-2; D might be TRBD1 (5 bases). The CDR3 is 16 amino acids. V gave up 4 bases and J gave up 2 bases, with 18 bases separating them. The germline CDR1 and CDR2 sequences are SGHRS and YFSETQ. CDR3 region: CASSQEGPRLNYGYTF. In nucleotides, the CDR3 is TGCGCCAGCAGCCAGGAGGGACCGCGACTCAACTATGGCTACACCTTC.

This clonotype was observed a few times. The J gene is TRBJ1-4, the V gene TRBV2, with 10 bases that match TRBD1. The CDR3 runs 14 residues. In germline, CDR1 is SNHLY, CDR2 FYNNEI. J was trimmed by 7 bases and V by 8 bases; bases with no gene match: 7. This chain's CDR3 is CASQTGGAPEKLFF. The CDR3 DNA is TGTGCCAGCCAGACAGGGGGCGCTCCTGAAAAACTGTTTTTT.

This clonotype was observed at least ten times. The rearrangement links TRBV20-1 to TRBJ2-5, with D unclear. This CDR3 comprises 13 residues. V was cut by 3 bases and J by 0 bases, with 8 bases left in between. Germline lookup yields CDR1 DFQATT and CDR2 SNEGSKA (reference sequence). CDR3 DNA: TGCAGTGCTAGCCAAGGGTACCAAGAGACCCAGTACTTC. It is translated as CSASQGYQETQYF.

This clonotype has only a few counts. The chain is built from TRBV28 and TRBJ1-2, with D unclear. The germline V and J ends were trimmed by 2 bases and 2 bases, with 6 bases remaining between them. The CDR3 extends over 13 amino acids. Germline V gene lookup returns CDR1 MDHEN and CDR2 SYDVKM. Here the CDR3 reads CASSLVDNYGYTF. CDR3 coding DNA: TGTGCCAGCAGTTTAGTGGACAACTATGGCTACACCTTC.

In this sample, this clonotype turned up a few times. The rearrangement links TRBV5-5 to TRBJ2-1; D remains ambiguous. The germline gives CDR1 SGHKS, CDR2 YYEKEE (reference sequence). This CDR3 contains 17 residues. Trimming removed 0 bases at V and 4 bases at J, with 17 bases between. This chain's CDR3 is CASSLGGIHTRYNEQFF. As DNA, the CDR3 is TGTGCCAGCAGCTTGGGTGGAATACACACCCGATACAATGAGCAGTTCTTC.

The chain links TRBV15 to TRBJ2-7; 9 bases match TRBD1. The V and J ends lost 0 bases and 5 bases, in that order; junction bases with no gene match: 8. The CDR3 length is 16 residues. Looked up from germline, CDR1 is LNHNV and CDR2 is YYDKDF (reference sequence). The DNA of the CDR3 is TGTGCCACCAGCAGAGACACGGGACAGGGAGTCCACGAGCAGTACTTC. Amino acid sequence: CATSRDTGQGVHEQYF.

This clonotype was seen repeatedly, ten times or more. This sequence joins TRBV7-9 and TRBJ2-1; 8 nucleotides match TRBD1. This CDR3 is built from 11 residues. Germline V gene sequence: CDR1 SEHNR, CDR2 FQNEAQ (reference sequence). The ends lost 11 bases at V and 8 bases at J; junction bases unmatched: 5. CDR3 loop: CASTGGYEQFF. As DNA, the CDR3 is TGTGCCTCAACAGGGGGTTATGAGCAGTTCTTC.

The chain is built from TRBV20-1 and TRBJ1-1; possibly TRBD1 for D (6 bases). The germline V gene has CDR1 DFQATT and CDR2 SNEGSKA (reference sequence). This CDR3 spans 16 amino acids. Trimming removed 4 bases from V and 5 bases from J, with 23 bases in between. This chain's CDR3 is CSANLGTSVGGTEAFF. The DNA for the CDR3 is TGCAGTGCTAACCTCGGGACATCAGTGGGGGGGACTGAAGCTTTCTTT.

This clonotype has at least ten counts. The J gene is TRBJ2-2, the V gene TRBV6-2 or TRBV6-3, with D tentatively TRBD2 (5 bases). The germline V gene has CDR1 MNHEY and CDR2 SVGEGT. Trimming shortened V by 2 bases and J by 8 bases, and 9 bases separated the two germline ends. This CDR3 contains 13 residues. The CDR3 bases are TGTGCCAGCAGTTACAGTCGGGAAGGGGAGCTGTTTTTT. Residues: CASSYSREGELFF.

V and J are TRBV9 and TRBJ2-3; a weak D match, TRBD1 (6 bases). Per the germline V gene, CDR1 is SGDLS and CDR2 is YYNGEE. The CDR3 is 16 residues long. The V end lost 0 bases, the J end lost 0 bases, and 11 bases lay between the germline ends. The CDR3 is CASSVGSQGSTDTQYF. CDR3 bases: TGTGCCAGCAGCGTAGGATCTCAGGGGAGCACAGATACGCAGTATTTT.

This clonotype was observed a few times. The chain couples TRBV28 to TRBJ1-4, with D unclear. Germline V gene lookup returns CDR1 MDHEN and CDR2 SYDVKM. The CDR3 runs 15 residues. Deletions cut 3 bases from V and 5 bases from J, with 13 bases between. CDR3 DNA sequence: TGTGCCAGCAGTTTTCTAGTATTAGGGAATGAAAAACTGTTTTTT. This codes for CASSFLVLGNEKLFF.

Turning to this clonotype: Just one base apart from a much larger clone, this may be a read error. The V gene is TRBV28, the J gene TRBJ1-2, with a weak D call TRBD1 (5 bases). V shed 11 bases and J shed 7 bases, with 23 bases lying between them. Germline CDR1 MDHEN, CDR2 SYDVKM. This CDR3 has 14 residues. In nucleotides, the CDR3 is TGTGCCTGCATCCGATCGGGGGTTGGGGGTGGCTACACCTTC. Amino acid sequence: CACIRSGVGGGYTF.

This clonotype was observed many times. The rearrangement links TRBV20-1 to TRBJ2-3, with D maybe TRBD2 (6 bases). The CDR3 length is 13 residues. Germline V gene data show CDR1 as DFQATT and CDR2 as SNEGSKA (reference sequence). V was cut by 6 bases and J by 2 bases, with 12 bases left in between. For the CDR3, the DNA is TGCAGTGCCCACGGGACTTACACAGATACGCAGTATTTT. It yields the protein CSAHGTYTDTQYF.

The CDR3 sequence is CASSFWTKPYEQYF. CDR3 DNA sequence: TGTGCCAGCAGCTTTTGGACAAAACCCTACGAGCAGTACTTC. V usage is TRBV5-8 and J usage is TRBJ2-7, with a weak D call TRBD1 (5 bases). Germline CDR1 is SGHTS and CDR2 is YDEGEE. Trimming left V 2 bases short and J 2 bases short, with 11 bases between. The CDR3 covers 14 residues.

This clonotype was observed many times. This rearrangement joins TRBV12-3 or TRBV12-4 to TRBJ2-7, with a tentative D call TRBD1 (5 bases). V lost 3 bases, J lost 7 bases, and 13 bases lay in between. The CDR3 totals 13 residues. CDR3 in DNA: TGTGCCAGCAGTTTGAACGACAGAGGAGAGCAGTACTTC. Its translation: CASSLNDRGEQYF.

The chain joins TRBV12-3 or TRBV12-4 to TRBJ1-5, with 11 bases matching TRBD1. Trimming at V came to 4 bases and at J to 1 base, leaving 0 bases not matched to a gene. The CDR3 sequence is 15 residues long. This chain's CDR3 is CASSWDRGSNQPQHF. CDR3 nucleotide sequence: TGTGCCAGCAGTTGGGACAGGGGGAGCAATCAGCCCCAGCATTTT.

This clonotype was observed a handful of times. The chain employs TRBV15 and TRBJ2-7; TRBD1 agrees at 8 bases. Losses at the gene ends were 6 bases for V and 4 bases for J; bases not matched to a gene: 11. The CDR3 is 15 residues long. The germline gives CDR1 LNHNV, CDR2 YYDKDF (reference sequence). CDR3 region: CATRDSGTGRYEQYF. CDR3 nucleotide sequence: TGTGCCACCAGAGACTCCGGGACAGGCCGGTACGAGCAGTACTTC.

This clonotype was counted ten times or more. V gene TRBV28 combines with J gene TRBJ1-4, with a tentative D call TRBD1 (5 bases). In germline, CDR1 is MDHEN, CDR2 SYDVKM. This CDR3 region has 14 residues. V dropped 5 bases and J dropped 5 bases, with 12 bases sitting between them. In nucleotides, the CDR3 is TGTGCCAGCAGTACCCGGGGACTAAATGAAAAACTGTTTTTT. It encodes CASSTRGLNEKLFF.

This clonotype was counted at least ten times. This sequence joins TRBV27 and TRBJ2-7; D not certain. Deletions cut 1 base from V and 0 bases from J, with 10 bases between. CDR3 length equals 15 residues. Germline V lookup: CDR1 MNHEY, CDR2 SMNVEV (reference sequence). CDR3 protein: CASSLYLRSSYEQYF. The CDR3 bases are TGTGCCAGCAGTTTATATTTGCGAAGCTCCTACGAGCAGTACTTC.

The sample holds many counts of this clonotype. This chain joins TRBV5-1 and TRBJ2-7, with D possibly TRBD2 on 7 matching bases. Germline assignment: CDR1 SGHRS and CDR2 YFSETQ. Trimming left V 0 bases short and J 7 bases short, with 14 bases between. The CDR3 totals 14 residues. The CDR3 DNA sequence: TGCGCCAGCAGCTTGGTTGCGGGGGCGCTTGAGCAGTACTTC. Translating it yields CASSLVAGALEQYF.